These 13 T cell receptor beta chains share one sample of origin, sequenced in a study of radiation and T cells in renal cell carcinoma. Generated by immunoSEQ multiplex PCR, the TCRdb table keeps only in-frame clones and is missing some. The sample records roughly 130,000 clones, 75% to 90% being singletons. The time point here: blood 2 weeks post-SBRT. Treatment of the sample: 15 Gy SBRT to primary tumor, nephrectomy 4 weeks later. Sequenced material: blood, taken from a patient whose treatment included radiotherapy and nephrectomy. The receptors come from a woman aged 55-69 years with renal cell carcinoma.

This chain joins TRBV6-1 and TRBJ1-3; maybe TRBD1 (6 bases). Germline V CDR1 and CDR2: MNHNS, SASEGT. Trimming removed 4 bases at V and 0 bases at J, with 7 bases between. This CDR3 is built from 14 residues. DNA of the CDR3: TGTGCCAGCAGTGGGACAGCCTCTGGAAACACCATATATTTT. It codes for CASSGTASGNTIYF.

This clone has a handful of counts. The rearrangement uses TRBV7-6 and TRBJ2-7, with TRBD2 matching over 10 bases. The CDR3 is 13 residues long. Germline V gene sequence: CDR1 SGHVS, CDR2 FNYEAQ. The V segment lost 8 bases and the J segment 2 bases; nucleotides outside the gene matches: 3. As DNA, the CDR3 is TGTGCCAGCCATAGCGGGGGGACCTACGAGCAGTACTTC. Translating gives CASHSGGTYEQYF.

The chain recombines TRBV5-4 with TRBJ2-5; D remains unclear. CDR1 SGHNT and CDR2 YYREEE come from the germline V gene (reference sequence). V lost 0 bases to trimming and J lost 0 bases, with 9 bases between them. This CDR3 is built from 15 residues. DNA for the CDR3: TGTGCCAGCAGCTTGGCCGTGGGGTACCAAGAGACCCAGTACTTC. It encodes CASSLAVGYQETQYF.

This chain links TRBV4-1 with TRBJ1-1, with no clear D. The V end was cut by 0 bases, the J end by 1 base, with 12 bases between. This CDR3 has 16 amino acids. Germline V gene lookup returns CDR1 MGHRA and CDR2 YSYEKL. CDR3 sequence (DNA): TGCGCCAGCAGCCAAGAGATGAGGCGAGAGAACACTGAAGCTTTCTTT. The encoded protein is CASSQEMRRENTEAFF.

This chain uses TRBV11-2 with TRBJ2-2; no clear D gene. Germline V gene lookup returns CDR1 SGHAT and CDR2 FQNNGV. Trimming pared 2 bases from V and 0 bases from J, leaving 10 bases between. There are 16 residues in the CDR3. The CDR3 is CASSLTASANTGELFF. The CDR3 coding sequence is TGTGCCAGCAGCTTAACCGCGTCAGCGAACACCGGGGAGCTGTTTTTT.

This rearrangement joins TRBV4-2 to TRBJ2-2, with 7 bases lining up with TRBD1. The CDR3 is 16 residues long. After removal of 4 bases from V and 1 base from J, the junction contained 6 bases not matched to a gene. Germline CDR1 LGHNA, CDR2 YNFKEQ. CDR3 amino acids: CASSPGDRENTGELFF. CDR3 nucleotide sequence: TGTGCCAGCAGCCCGGGTGACAGGGAGAACACCGGGGAGCTGTTTTTT.

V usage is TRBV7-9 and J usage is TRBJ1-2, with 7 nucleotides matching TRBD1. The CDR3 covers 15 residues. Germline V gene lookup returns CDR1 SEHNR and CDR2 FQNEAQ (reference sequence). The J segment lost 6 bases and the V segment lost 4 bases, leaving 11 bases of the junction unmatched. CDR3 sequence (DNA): TGTGCCAGCAGCTCCTGGAGGGGGCCAAGCGATGGCTACACCTTC. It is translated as CASSSWRGPSDGYTF.

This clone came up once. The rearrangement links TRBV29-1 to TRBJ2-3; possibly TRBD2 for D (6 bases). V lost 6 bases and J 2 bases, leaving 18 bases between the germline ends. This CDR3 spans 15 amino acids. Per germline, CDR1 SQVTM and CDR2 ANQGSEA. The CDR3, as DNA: TGCAGCGTCCTCGAGTGGGGGGAGAACACAGATACGCAGTATTTT. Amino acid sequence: CSVLEWGENTDTQYF.

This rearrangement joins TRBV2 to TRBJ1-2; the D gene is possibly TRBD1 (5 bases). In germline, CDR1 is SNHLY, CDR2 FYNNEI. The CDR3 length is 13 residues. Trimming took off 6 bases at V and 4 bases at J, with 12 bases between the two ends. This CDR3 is CASRETEGYGYTF. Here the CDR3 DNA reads TGTGCCAGCAGGGAGACAGAGGGCTATGGCTACACCTTC. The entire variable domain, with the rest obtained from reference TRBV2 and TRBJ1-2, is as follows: EPEVTQTPSHQVTQMGQEVILRCVPISNHLYFYWYRQILGQKVEFLVSFYNNEISEKSEIFDDQFSVERPDGSNFTLKIRSTKLEDSAMYFCASRETEGYGYTFGSGTRLTVV.

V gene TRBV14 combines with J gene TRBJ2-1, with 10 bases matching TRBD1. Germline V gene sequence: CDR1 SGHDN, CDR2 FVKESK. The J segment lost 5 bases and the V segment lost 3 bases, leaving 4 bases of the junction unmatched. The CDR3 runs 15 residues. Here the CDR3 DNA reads TGTGCCAGCAGCCAGCCGGGACAGGGGAACAATGAGCAGTTCTTC. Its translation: CASSQPGQGNNEQFF. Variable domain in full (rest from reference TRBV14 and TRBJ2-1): EAGVTQFPSHSVIEKGQTVTLRCDPISGHDNLYWYRRVMGKEIKFLLHFVKESKQDESGMPNNRFLAERTGGTYSTLKVQPAELEDSGVYFCASSQPGQGNNEQFFGPGTRLTVL.

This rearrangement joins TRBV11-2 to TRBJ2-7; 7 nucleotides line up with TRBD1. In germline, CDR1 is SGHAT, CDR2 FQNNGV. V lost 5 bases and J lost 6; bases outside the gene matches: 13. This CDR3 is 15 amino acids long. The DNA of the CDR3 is TGTGCCAGCAGCCAAAGACAGGGCCCCTCGGGCGAGCAGTACTTC. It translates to CASSQRQGPSGEQYF.

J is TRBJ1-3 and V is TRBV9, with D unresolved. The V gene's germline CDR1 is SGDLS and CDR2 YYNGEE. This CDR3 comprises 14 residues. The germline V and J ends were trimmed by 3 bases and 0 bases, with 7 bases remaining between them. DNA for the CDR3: TGTGCCAGCAGCGCATCAGGCTCTGGAAACACCATATATTTT. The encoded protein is CASSASGSGNTIYF.

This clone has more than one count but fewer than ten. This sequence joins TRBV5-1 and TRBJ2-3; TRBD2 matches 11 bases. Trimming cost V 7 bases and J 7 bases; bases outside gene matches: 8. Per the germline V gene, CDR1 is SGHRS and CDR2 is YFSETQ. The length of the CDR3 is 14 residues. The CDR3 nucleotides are TGCGCCAGCTCCCTAGCGGGGGGTGGAAATACGCAGTATTTT. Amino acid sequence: CASSLAGGGNTQYF.